The 30 T cell receptor beta chains presented below share a single source sample, sequenced in a study of identical twins. TCRdb re-called the 5' RACE reads through MiXCR, storing one row per CDR3 protein. The profile covers approximately 700,000 distinct CDR3 sequences, with about 20% appearing a single time and 13% taken by the ten largest. The same sample was also studied in work on T cells expressing NK-cell markers.

Material: PBMCs. Receptors originate from a young woman in good health.

This clonotype has just a few counts. The chain employs TRBV18 and TRBJ2-7, with D unclear. The germline V and J ends were trimmed by 2 bases and 2 bases, with 19 bases remaining between them. This CDR3 has 17 residues. Germline CDR1 reads KGHSH; CDR2 reads LQKENI. CDR3 DNA: TGTGCCAGCTCACCATCCCTCGTAGGGTCCACCGCCTACGAGCAGTACTTC. The encoded protein is CASSPSLVGSTAYEQYF.

This clonotype came up a few times. CDR3 in DNA: TGCAGCGTAATTCCGGACAGCTACGAGCAGTACTTC. Protein product: CSVIPDSYEQYF. V and J are TRBV29-1 and TRBJ2-7; D possibly corresponds to TRBD1 (6 bases). Between the trimmed V and J ends, which lost 6 bases and 3 bases, there was a span of 12 bases. CDR1 and CDR2 (germline): SQVTM, ANQGSEA. The CDR3 loop spans 12 amino acids.

This clonotype turned up a few times. The V and J genes are TRBV6-1 and TRBJ2-1; 10 positions match TRBD2. CDR3 length: 15 amino acids. Trimming cost V 6 bases and J 4 bases; bases outside gene matches: 6. Germline-derived CDR1 and CDR2 are MNHNS and SASEGT. CDR3 region: CASRPPAGGYNEQFF. The CDR3 DNA follows: TGTGCCAGCAGACCCCCAGCGGGAGGGTACAATGAGCAGTTCTTC.

This chain uses TRBV28 with TRBJ2-3; D gene ambiguous. The CDR3 covers 14 residues. Trimming took 3 bases from V and 2 from J, leaving 9 bases between them. From germline, CDR1 is MDHEN and CDR2 SYDVKM. The CDR3 nucleotides read TGTGCCAGCAGTTTTGGGCCCCTCACAGATACGCAGTATTTT. This sequence encodes CASSFGPLTDTQYF.

This clonotype was picked up a small number of times. The chain recombines TRBV5-1 with TRBJ2-7, with D perhaps matching TRBD1 (7 bases). CDR1 and CDR2 from the germline V gene are SGHRS and YFSETQ. The germline V and J ends were trimmed by 3 bases and 3 bases, with 16 bases remaining between them. The CDR3 runs 15 residues. This CDR3 reads CASSSGGTAHYEQYF. The CDR3 coding sequence is TGCGCCAGCAGCTCGGGCGGGACAGCTCACTACGAGCAGTACTTC.

This clonotype was seen only a few times. CDR3 DNA sequence: TGCAGTGCTGGGCCTCGGGGGGCGGACACCGGGGAGCTGTTTTTT. Protein: CSAGPRGADTGELFF. The V gene is TRBV20-1, the J gene TRBJ2-2; D perhaps matches TRBD2 (7 bases). Trimming cost V 5 bases and J 3 bases, with 16 bases left between them. CDR3 size: 15 residues. CDR1 DFQATT and CDR2 SNEGSKA come from the germline V gene (reference sequence).

This clonotype turned up a few times. J is TRBJ2-3 and V is TRBV29-1; D ambiguous. The V gene lost 4 bases and the J gene lost 2 bases, with 7 bases spanning the gap. From germline, CDR1 is SQVTM and CDR2 ANQGSEA. The CDR3 runs to 12 residues. CDR3 bases: TGCAGCGTTGTCACCATCACAGATACGCAGTATTTT. It codes for CSVVTITDTQYF.

This clonotype came up a few times. This chain joins TRBV7-9 and TRBJ2-2; D is unclear. The germline CDR1 and CDR2 sequences are SEHNR and FQNEAQ (reference sequence). The CDR3 runs 15 residues. The germline V and J ends were trimmed by 4 bases and 4 bases, with 13 bases remaining between them. CDR3: CASSSPPPSTGELFF. CDR3 bases: TGTGCCAGCAGCTCACCTCCCCCGTCCACCGGGGAGCTGTTTTTT.

There are a few counts of this clonotype. The chain has TRBV7-9 and TRBJ1-2; no reliable D call. The V end was cut by 4 bases, the J end by 5 bases, with 14 bases between. The CDR3 is 14 amino acids. Germline CDR1 reads SEHNR; CDR2 reads FQNEAQ (reference sequence). The CDR3 DNA reads TGTGCCAGCAGCTCAGTACCATATTTTTATGGCTACACCTTC. It codes for CASSSVPYFYGYTF. The whole variable domain, filled in from reference TRBV7-9 and TRBJ1-2, reads DTGVSQNPRHKITKRGQNVTFRCDPISEHNRLYWYRQTLGQGPEFLTYFQNEAQLEKSRLLSDRFSAERPKGSFSTLEIQRTEQGDSAMYLCASSSVPYFYGYTFGSGTRLTVV.

This clonotype was counted between two and nine times. The chain couples TRBV6-5 to TRBJ2-1, with D perhaps matching TRBD1 or TRBD2 (5 bases each). Per germline, CDR1 MNHEY and CDR2 SVGAGI. This CDR3 region has 14 residues. Trimming took off 2 bases at V and 6 bases at J, with 11 bases between the two ends. As DNA, the CDR3 is TGTGCCAGCAGTTACAGGGACCGGACCAATGAGCAGTTCTTC. Its translation: CASSYRDRTNEQFF.

This clonotype was found many times. This sequence joins TRBV6-5 and TRBJ2-3, with unresolved D. Germline V gene data show CDR1 as MNHEY and CDR2 as SVGAGI. The CDR3 runs to 12 residues. The V gene lost 0 bases and the J gene lost 6 bases, with 4 bases spanning the gap. For the CDR3, the DNA is TGTGCCAGCAGTTACTCCGGGGATACGCAGTATTTT. It yields the protein CASSYSGDTQYF.

The table lists this clonotype with a few counts. The J gene is TRBJ2-7, the V gene TRBV6-1, with a weak D call TRBD1 (6 bases). The CDR3 totals 15 residues. V lost 6 bases and J lost 2, with 17 bases in between. Germline lookup yields CDR1 MNHNS and CDR2 SASEGT. CDR3 sequence reads: CASRPQGGSTYEQYF. The CDR3, as DNA: TGTGCCAGCAGACCACAGGGTGGATCTACCTACGAGCAGTACTTC.

This clonotype showed up just a few times. CDR3 sequence: CASSQENVGQETQYF. Written as DNA, the CDR3 is TGTGCCAGCAGCCAAGAGAACGTCGGGCAAGAGACCCAGTACTTC. V is TRBV4-2 and J is TRBJ2-5; D remains unclear. Trimming took 0 bases from V and 2 from J, leaving 10 bases between them. CDR3 length equals 15 residues. From germline, CDR1 is LGHNA and CDR2 YNFKEQ.

V and J are TRBV7-2 and TRBJ2-7; no reliable D call. Germline CDR1 SGHTA, CDR2 FQGNSA. The CDR3 consists of 14 residues. Trimming took off 5 bases at V and 3 bases at J, with 14 bases between the two ends. DNA for the CDR3: TGTGCCAGCAGCGATTCCACGCCGGACTACGAGCAGTACTTC. This gives the protein CASSDSTPDYEQYF.

The rearrangement joins TRBV29-1 to TRBJ2-2; perhaps TRBD2 as D (6 bases). This CDR3 has 14 amino acids. Per the germline V gene, CDR1 is SQVTM and CDR2 is ANQGSEA. With 4 bases removed from V and 0 bases from J, the gap between germline ends came to 9 bases. CDR3 residues: CSVGEDANTGELFF. CDR3 DNA sequence: TGCAGCGTTGGGGAGGACGCGAACACCGGGGAGCTGTTTTTT.

The genes are TRBV20-1 and TRBJ1-1; D possibly corresponds to TRBD1 (6 bases). Trimming pared 5 bases from V and 10 bases from J, leaving 26 bases between. This CDR3 has 15 amino acids. Germline CDR1 and CDR2: DFQATT and SNEGSKA (reference sequence). The CDR3 here is CSALINREGVRGAFF. The CDR3 DNA reads as TGCAGTGCTTTGATTAACAGGGAAGGTGTACGGGGAGCTTTCTTT.

Here the CDR3 reads CASSLGGPNEKLFF. Written as DNA, the CDR3 is TGTGCCAGCAGCTTAGGGGGACCCAATGAAAAACTGTTTTTT. This chain joins TRBV11-2 and TRBJ1-4; D possibly corresponds to TRBD1 (5 bases). The CDR3 contains 14 residues. The V and J ends lost 1 base and 5 bases respectively, with 8 bases between them. Germline values: CDR1 SGHAT, CDR2 FQNNGV.

This clonotype has more than one count but fewer than ten. The CDR3 nucleotides are TGTGCCAGCTCACCACCAGGTCGGTCCCTCCACTTT. This codes for CASSPPGRSLHF. The V gene is TRBV18, the J gene TRBJ1-6; D gene uncertain. CDR3 size: 12 residues. Germline V CDR1 and CDR2: KGHSH, LQKENI. The V end was cut by 0 bases, the J end by 14 bases, with 8 bases between.

The J gene is TRBJ2-7, the V gene TRBV9; D is unresolved. In germline, CDR1 is SGDLS, CDR2 YYNGEE. V was shortened by 3 bases and J by 5 bases, with 18 bases between the two germline ends. This CDR3 is built from 15 residues. Written as DNA, the CDR3 is TGTGCCAGCAGCGGGCGCTTGATCGGATGGGACGAGCAGTACTTC. Translating gives CASSGRLIGWDEQYF. Complete variable domain (other parts from reference TRBV9 and TRBJ2-7): DSGVTQTPKHLITATGQRVTLRCSPRSGDLSVYWYQQSLDQGLQFLIQYYNGEERAKGNILERFSAQQFPDLHSELNLSSLELGDSALYFCASSGRLIGWDEQYFGPGTRLTVT.

This clonotype was found a few times. The chain couples TRBV12-5 to TRBJ2-7, with TRBD1 matching over 10 bases. CDR1 is LGHNT and CDR2 is FRNRAP in the germline V gene. Trimming cost V 7 bases and J 3 bases; bases outside gene matches: 6. This CDR3 has 14 residues. For the CDR3, the DNA is TGTGCTAGTGCCCGGACAGGGGGAAACTACGAGCAGTACTTC. It yields the protein CASARTGGNYEQYF.

This clonotype was counted only a few times. The chain carries TRBV10-3 and TRBJ2-7; D call uncertain. Germline V gene lookup returns CDR1 ENHRY and CDR2 SYGVKD. The CDR3 length is 12 residues. With 4 bases removed from V and 2 bases from J, the gap between germline ends came to 6 bases. For the CDR3, the DNA is TGTGCCATCAGTGGCGACACCTACGAGCAGTACTTC. Translating it yields CAISGDTYEQYF.

The chain couples TRBV15 to TRBJ2-5; the D is unclear. This CDR3 has 13 amino acids. V lost 5 bases and J lost 5, with 12 bases in between. Germline V gene data show CDR1 as LNHNV and CDR2 as YYDKDF (reference sequence). The CDR3 region has the DNA TGTGCCACCAGCGGTAAGCTGCGCGAGACCCAGTACTTC. It translates to CATSGKLRETQYF.

This clonotype came up a few times. The genes are TRBV9 and TRBJ2-7; 7 bases are a match to TRBD1. Germline loops: CDR1 SGDLS, CDR2 YYNGEE. This CDR3 is 14 amino acids long. V lost 2 bases to trimming and J lost 3 bases; unmatched junction nucleotides: 5. The CDR3 nucleotides are TGTGCCAGCAGCGTTGGACAGGAGATCTACGAGCAGTACTTC. Its protein product is CASSVGQEIYEQYF.

This chain uses TRBV29-1 with TRBJ1-2; D is perhaps TRBD1 (6 bases). Germline V gene data show CDR1 as SQVTM and CDR2 as ANQGSEA. V was trimmed by 4 bases and J by 6 bases, leaving 9 bases between them. This CDR3 region has 11 residues. CDR3 in DNA: TGCAGCGTTGCTCAGGGGAATGGCTACACCTTC. Its protein product is CSVAQGNGYTF. Using reference TRBV29-1 and TRBJ1-2 for the parts outside the CDR3, the full variable domain is SAVISQKPSRDICQRGTSLTIQCQVDSQVTMMFWYRQQPGQSLTLIATANQGSEATYESGFVIDKFPISRPNLTFSTLTVSNMSPEDSSIYLCSVAQGNGYTFGSGTRLTVV.

This clonotype has more than one count but fewer than ten. V and J are TRBV20-1 and TRBJ2-7; 8 bases align to TRBD2. There are 15 residues in the CDR3. The V and J ends lost 6 bases and 0 bases, in that order; junction bases with no gene match: 10. The germline gives CDR1 DFQATT, CDR2 SNEGSKA (reference sequence). The CDR3 DNA follows: TGCAGTGCCGTCCCGGGCGGGGGGAGCTCCTACGAGCAGTACTTC. Translation gives CSAVPGGGSSYEQYF.

In its sample, this clonotype was seen a few times. V is TRBV12-3 or TRBV12-4 and J is TRBJ2-7; a weak D match, TRBD1 (5 bases). The CDR3 covers 15 residues. V gave up 4 bases and J gave up 4 bases, with 17 bases separating them. The CDR3 sequence: CASSWARGARYEQYF. In DNA form, the CDR3 reads TGTGCCAGCAGTTGGGCCCGTGGGGCTCGGTACGAGCAGTACTTC.

The chain carries TRBV12-3 or TRBV12-4 and TRBJ1-1, with 7 positions matching TRBD1. This CDR3 comprises 12 residues. J gave up 10 bases and V 3 bases, and 5 bases lay outside the gene matches. CDR3 nucleotides: TGTGCCAGCAGTTTGACAGGGCGTAGAGCTTTCTTT. This codes for CASSLTGRRAFF.

This clonotype was counted a few times. The J gene is TRBJ1-1, the V gene TRBV5-6; TRBD1 aligns across 10 bases. With V trimmed by 9 bases and J by 1 base, 6 bases remained unmatched. The CDR3 totals 14 residues. Germline V gene lookup returns CDR1 SGHDT and CDR2 YYEEEE. CDR3 sequence (DNA): TGTGCCACCGCTCGACAGGGGGCGAACACTGAAGCTTTCTTT. As protein: CATARQGANTEAFF.

This clonotype was recorded a few times. V and J are TRBV15 and TRBJ2-1; 7 positions agree with TRBD2. CDR3 size: 12 residues. The V and J ends lost 1 base and 10 bases, in that order; junction bases with no gene match: 1. Looked up from germline, CDR1 is LNHNV and CDR2 is YYDKDF (reference sequence). CDR3 DNA sequence: TGTGCCACCAGCAGAGTTAGCGGGGAGCAGTTCTTC. Encoded protein: CATSRVSGEQFF.

This clonotype was seen a handful of times. In DNA, the CDR3 is TGTGCCAGCAGTCAGGGGTTTAGCAATCAGCCCCAGCATTTT. Its protein is CASSQGFSNQPQHF. The V call is TRBV6-1, the J call TRBJ1-5, with TRBD1 as a possible D gene (6 bases). The V end lost 5 bases, the J end lost 0 bases, and 8 bases lay between the germline ends. The germline gives CDR1 MNHNS, CDR2 SASEGT. CDR3 length equals 14 residues.